Below, 25 T cell receptor beta chains from the same sample are listed, as sequenced in a study of CD8 T cells in Susac syndrome. RNA, at roughly 0.5 to 1 ug, was reverse transcribed with random hexamers. Each CDR3 protein is one row after TCRdb ran MiXCR on the immunoSEQ multiplex PCR reads. The sample lists over 150,000 distinct CDR3 sequences; roughly 95% were seen once. The sequenced sample consisted of CD4+ T cells from PBMCs. Every receptor here comes from a human donor with Susac syndrome.

This chain connects TRBV15 to TRBJ1-6, with unresolved D. Germline V CDR1 and CDR2: LNHNV, YYDKDF (reference sequence). V was cut by 1 base and J by 11 bases, with 9 bases left in between. The CDR3 is made up of 13 amino acids. The CDR3 loop reads CATSRATNPPLHF. The CDR3 DNA reads TGTGCCACCAGCAGAGCAACCAATCCACCCCTCCACTTT.

CDR3 amino acids: CASKIDSREGEAFF. The CDR3 DNA reads as TGTGCCAGCAAGATAGACAGCCGGGAAGGTGAAGCTTTCTTT. The chain uses TRBV28 and TRBJ1-1, with a tentative D call TRBD1 (5 bases). The CDR3 is made up of 14 amino acids. With 7 bases removed from V and 7 bases from J, the gap between germline ends came to 19 bases. Germline CDR1 is MDHEN and CDR2 is SYDVKM.

The chain employs TRBV20-1 and TRBJ1-2; no definite D call. CDR1 DFQATT and CDR2 SNEGSKA come from the germline V gene (reference sequence). V was shortened by 6 bases and J by 8 bases, with 13 bases between the two germline ends. The CDR3 loop spans 11 amino acids. CDR3 nucleotides: TGCAGTGCCTTACCCGGTGGCGGCTACACCTTC. Protein: CSALPGGGYTF.

The genes are TRBV28 and TRBJ2-2; tentatively, D is TRBD1 (6 bases). Germline V gives CDR1 MDHEN, CDR2 SYDVKM. V lost 6 bases, J lost 9 bases, and 11 bases lay in between. This CDR3 has 12 amino acids. CDR3 sequence reads: CASRLQGRELFF. The CDR3 DNA sequence: TGTGCCAGCAGGTTACAGGGCCGGGAGCTGTTTTTT.

This clonotype came up a few times. This chain links TRBV3-1 with TRBJ1-2; D may be TRBD1 (5 bases). CDR1 and CDR2 from the germline V gene are LGHDT and YNNKEL (reference sequence). V was shortened by 6 bases and J by 4 bases, with 9 bases between the two germline ends. The CDR3 covers 12 residues. CDR3 coding DNA: TGTGCCAGCAGTCAGGGTTTCTATGGCTACACCTTC. Its translation: CASSQGFYGYTF.

The chain has TRBV7-9 and TRBJ2-1; unclear D gene. The V gene lost 5 bases and the J gene lost 6 bases, with 14 bases spanning the gap. The CDR3 covers 14 residues. Germline CDR1 SEHNR, CDR2 FQNEAQ (reference sequence). CDR3 nucleotide sequence: TGTGCCAGCAGCCATGACACCCCGGGCAATGAGCAGTTCTTC. Translating gives CASSHDTPGNEQFF.

The chain joins TRBV9 to TRBJ2-3, with 16 positions matching TRBD2. The CDR3 loop spans 16 amino acids. Trimming took 4 bases from V and 6 from J; bases not matched to a gene: 5. Germline values: CDR1 SGDLS, CDR2 YYNGEE. CDR3 protein: CASSLGTSGGVDTQYF. In DNA form, the CDR3 reads TGTGCCAGCAGCCTCGGGACTAGCGGGGGGGTGGATACGCAGTATTTT.

The gene calls are TRBV6-9 and TRBJ2-7; 11 nucleotides align to TRBD2. CDR1 and CDR2 (germline): MNHGY, SVAAGI. With V trimmed by 6 bases and J by 2 bases, 15 bases remained unmatched. The CDR3 has 18 residues. The CDR3 loop is CASSLFGFGTSGTYEQYF. CDR3 bases: TGTGCCAGCAGCTTATTCGGATTCGGGACTAGCGGTACCTACGAGCAGTACTTC.

The CDR3 nucleotides are TGCAGTGCTAGTAACAGGGGAGAAAGTCAGCCCCAGCATTTT. Protein sequence: CSASNRGESQPQHF. V usage is TRBV20-1 and J usage is TRBJ1-5, with TRBD1 identical over 7 bases. V was pared by 3 bases and J by 6 bases, with 8 bases of the junction left unmatched. The CDR3 totals 14 residues. Looked up from germline, CDR1 is DFQATT and CDR2 is SNEGSKA (reference sequence).

V gene TRBV5-6 combines with J gene TRBJ2-7; D is ambiguous. In germline, CDR1 is SGHDT, CDR2 YYEEEE. Trimming stripped 4 bases from V and 0 bases from J, with 14 bases between. This CDR3 comprises 15 residues. The CDR3 region has the DNA TGTGCCAGCAGCCCCACCCACCGGCTCTCCTACGAGCAGTACTTC. As protein: CASSPTHRLSYEQYF.

The chain couples TRBV29-1 to TRBJ1-1, with D tentatively TRBD1 (5 bases). CDR1 SQVTM and CDR2 ANQGSEA come from the germline V gene. This CDR3 is built from 12 residues. V was shortened by 5 bases and J by 4 bases, with 11 bases between the two germline ends. Here the CDR3 DNA reads TGCAGCGTTCCGACAGATCCCACTGAAGCTTTCTTT. Its protein product is CSVPTDPTEAFF.

This chain connects TRBV4-2 to TRBJ2-3, with 9 bases matching TRBD1. CDR3 length: 16 amino acids. Germline CDR1 reads LGHNA; CDR2 reads YNFKEQ. The junction had 9 bases not matched to a gene; V was cut back by 0 bases and J by 8 bases. In DNA, the CDR3 is TGTGCCAGCAGCCAAGATAGGACAGGGGCGCTAGTTACGCAGTATTTT. Amino acid sequence: CASSQDRTGALVTQYF.

The V and J genes are TRBV11-1 and TRBJ2-2; no reliable D call. V dropped 5 bases and J dropped 3 bases, with 7 bases sitting between them. CDR1 is SGHAT, CDR2 FQDESV, per germline (reference sequence). The CDR3 length is 13 residues. The CDR3 nucleotides read TGTGCCAGCAGCCAATGGGACACCGGGGAGCTGTTTTTT. It is translated as CASSQWDTGELFF.

The chain recombines TRBV4-2 with TRBJ2-7; D is undetermined. With 0 bases removed from V and 3 bases from J, the gap between germline ends came to 12 bases. CDR3 size: 15 residues. Germline CDR1 reads LGHNA; CDR2 reads YNFKEQ. CDR3 coding DNA: TGTGCCAGCAGCCAAGAAGCTAACGGCCTCTACGAGCAGTACTTC. This translates into CASSQEANGLYEQYF.

The count of this clonotype is one. The chain is built from TRBV29-1 and TRBJ2-3; 10 positions agree with TRBD2. This CDR3 has 15 amino acids. Losses at the gene ends were 4 bases for V and 1 base for J; bases not matched to a gene: 5. Germline values: CDR1 SQVTM, CDR2 ANQGSEA. Here the CDR3 reads CSVGIAGGRTDTQYF. In DNA, the CDR3 is TGCAGCGTTGGGATAGCGGGGGGTCGCACAGATACGCAGTATTTT.

V and J are TRBV7-3 and TRBJ2-3; a weak D match, TRBD2 (6 bases). The V end was cut by 5 bases, the J end by 6 bases, with 15 bases between. There are 14 residues in the CDR3. Germline loops: CDR1 SGHTA, CDR2 FQGTGA. DNA of the CDR3: TGTGCCAGCAGCCTCGGCCTAGCGTCGGATACGCAGTATTTT. Translating gives CASSLGLASDTQYF. Combining the CDR3 with reference TRBV7-3 and TRBJ2-3 gives the whole variable domain GAGVSQTPSNKVTEKGKYVELRCDPISGHTALYWYRQSLGQGPEFLIYFQGTGAADDSGLPNDRFFAVRPEGSVSTLKIQRTERGDSAVYLCASSLGLASDTQYFGPGTRLTVL.

V and J are TRBV20-1 and TRBJ2-7; a possible D gene is TRBD2 (5 bases). The germline V gene encodes CDR1 DFQATT and CDR2 SNEGSKA (reference sequence). The CDR3 is 14 residues long. Deletions cut 3 bases from V and 3 bases from J, with 15 bases between. DNA of the CDR3: TGCAGTGCTAGTCACACCCTAAGCGGCTACGAGCAGTACTTC. As protein: CSASHTLSGYEQYF.

In its sample, this clonotype was seen a few times. The rearrangement links TRBV7-2 to TRBJ1-6, with a possible D match to TRBD1 (6 bases). The CDR3 sequence is 16 residues long. The germline V gene encodes CDR1 SGHTA and CDR2 FQGNSA. V lost 5 bases and J lost 6, with 17 bases in between. The CDR3 nucleotides read TGTGCCAGCAGCCGTCGCCCGGGACAAACTAATTCACCCCTCCACTTT. The encoded protein is CASSRRPGQTNSPLHF.

The chain combines TRBV9 with TRBJ2-2, with a possible D match to TRBD2 (5 bases). The CDR3 spans 15 residues. Germline values: CDR1 SGDLS, CDR2 YYNGEE. The V end was cut by 4 bases, the J end by 6 bases, with 16 bases between. This CDR3 is CASSPRGEVPGELFF. Here the CDR3 DNA reads TGTGCCAGCAGCCCTCGGGGAGAAGTCCCCGGGGAGCTGTTTTTT.

This chain links TRBV30 with TRBJ2-7; D is possibly TRBD1 or TRBD2 (5 bases each). The V and J ends lost 3 bases and 6 bases respectively, with 15 bases between them. The CDR3 covers 13 residues. Germline V gives CDR1 GTSNPN, CDR2 SVGIG (reference sequence). The CDR3 DNA sequence: TGTGCCTGGAGCTGGGACCCTGTTACCGAGCAGTACTTC. Amino acids: CAWSWDPVTEQYF.

The chain combines TRBV28 with TRBJ1-6; TRBD1 agrees at 7 bases. The ends lost 1 base at V and 8 bases at J; junction bases unmatched: 5. The germline CDR1 and CDR2 sequences are MDHEN and SYDVKM. This CDR3 has 15 residues. Here the CDR3 reads CASSLSGQIHSPLHF. The CDR3 region has the DNA TGTGCCAGCAGTTTATCGGGACAGATCCATTCACCCCTCCACTTT.

The chain couples TRBV20-1 to TRBJ2-5; 11 bases line up with TRBD2. With V trimmed by 3 bases and J by 4 bases, 4 bases remained unmatched. This CDR3 contains 14 residues. Germline V CDR1 and CDR2: DFQATT, SNEGSKA (reference sequence). CDR3 sequence: CSASSGRALETQYF. CDR3 in DNA: TGCAGTGCTAGTAGCGGGAGGGCCCTAGAGACCCAGTACTTC.

V is TRBV15 and J is TRBJ1-6, with a tentative D call TRBD1 (6 bases). V lost 3 bases, J lost 7 bases, and 13 bases lay in between. CDR3 length equals 15 residues. Looked up from germline, CDR1 is LNHNV and CDR2 is YYDKDF (reference sequence). The CDR3 DNA follows: TGTGCCACCAGCAGCATCGGGGGGCGAAATTCACCCCTCCACTTT. Translating it yields CATSSIGGRNSPLHF.

V gene TRBV30 combines with J gene TRBJ1-5, with 8 bases fitting TRBD1. In germline, CDR1 is GTSNPN, CDR2 SVGIG (reference sequence). There are 13 residues in the CDR3. Germline trimming cut 3 bases from V and 2 bases from J; bases unmatched to any gene: 0. The CDR3 spells CAWRTGGNQPQHF. For the CDR3, the DNA is TGTGCCTGGAGGACAGGGGGCAATCAGCCCCAGCATTTT.

The V call is TRBV28, the J call TRBJ1-1, with TRBD1 identical over 8 bases. From germline, CDR1 is MDHEN and CDR2 SYDVKM. The V segment lost 5 bases and the J segment 6 bases; nucleotides outside the gene matches: 8. The CDR3 has 14 residues. CDR3 nucleotides: TGTGCCAGCAGTCTTTCGGACAGGGTCGCTGAAGCTTTCTTT. This codes for CASSLSDRVAEAFF.